The 15 T cell receptor beta chains given below trace back to one sample, sequenced in a study of shared clonotypes between healthy human individuals. Sequencing used immunoSEQ multiplex PCR; TCRdb keeps in-frame clones, though not all of them. Found here are 1.5 million to 2.5 million clones, roughly 95% of them singletons; the top ten hold 0.95% to 1.5%. In the naive CD8 group, cells lacked CD45RO and were positively selected for CCR7, so terminally differentiated effector memory CD45RA+ cells were left out. Sequencing was done on a sample of naive CD8+ T cells sorted from blood. These receptor sequences come from a man in his late teens or twenties in good health.

The J gene is TRBJ2-1, the V gene TRBV7-9; no clear D. Trimming cost V 5 bases and J 0 bases, with 11 bases left between them. Germline V lookup: CDR1 SEHNR, CDR2 FQNEAQ (reference sequence). The CDR3 covers 15 residues. As DNA, the CDR3 is TGTGCCAGCAGCATAAAACCGAGCTCCTACAATGAGCAGTTCTTC. Protein product: CASSIKPSSYNEQFF. The full variable domain, rest sourced from reference TRBV7-9 and TRBJ2-1, is DTGVSQNPRHKITKRGQNVTFRCDPISEHNRLYWYRQTLGQGPEFLTYFQNEAQLEKSRLLSDRFSAERPKGSFSTLEIQRTEQGDSAMYLCASSIKPSSYNEQFFGPGTRLTVL.

V and J are TRBV29-1 and TRBJ2-3, with 9 bases lining up with TRBD2. Germline V gene sequence: CDR1 SQVTM, CDR2 ANQGSEA. V was pared by 4 bases and J by 0 bases, with 14 bases of the junction left unmatched. The CDR3 is made up of 18 amino acids. In DNA, the CDR3 is TGCAGCGTTGTAACGGCAGCGGGGGGACCCCATAGCACAGATACGCAGTATTTT. It encodes CSVVTAAGGPHSTDTQYF.

This chain links TRBV29-1 with TRBJ1-2, with D possibly TRBD1 on 5 matching bases. CDR1 SQVTM and CDR2 ANQGSEA come from the germline V gene. The V and J ends lost 4 bases and 5 bases respectively, with 11 bases between them. The CDR3 sequence is 12 residues long. The CDR3 here is CSVAGTDYGYTF. The CDR3 nucleotides are TGCAGCGTTGCCGGGACGGATTATGGCTACACCTTC.

The chain links TRBV5-6 to TRBJ1-1, with D unresolved. Germline CDR1 is SGHDT and CDR2 is YYEEEE. CDR3 length: 15 amino acids. V lost 6 bases and J 4 bases, leaving 19 bases between the germline ends. DNA for the CDR3: TGTGCCAGCATCCGGGTGGGTCAGCGGAGCACTGAAGCTTTCTTT. Its translation is CASIRVGQRSTEAFF.

In regard to this clone: The sample contains more than one DNA sequence encoding this CDR3. The chain couples TRBV29-1 to TRBJ2-7, with a tentative D call TRBD1 (7 bases). The CDR3 is 14 residues long. The V gene's germline CDR1 is SQVTM and CDR2 ANQGSEA. V gave up 5 bases and J gave up 4 bases, with 18 bases separating them. The CDR3 sequence is CSVYLTGDSYEQYF. The DNA of the CDR3 is TGCAGCGTTTATCTTACAGGGGACTCGTACGAGCAGTACTTC.

The rearrangement uses TRBV10-3 and TRBJ2-1, with 8 bases matching TRBD1. V was clipped by 8 bases and J by 1 base; unmatched bases: 13. The CDR3 is made up of 17 amino acids. Germline V lookup: CDR1 ENHRY, CDR2 SYGVKD. The DNA of the CDR3 is TGTGCCATCGGTGCCCCGCCGGACAGGGTATCCTACAATGAGCAGTTCTTC. Translation: CAIGAPPDRVSYNEQFF.

This rearrangement joins TRBV4-3 to TRBJ2-3; D gene ambiguous. Trimming took 1 base from V and 4 from J, leaving 9 bases between them. Germline values: CDR1 LGHNA, CDR2 YSLEER. This CDR3 is built from 14 residues. CDR3 sequence: CASSQGLGADTQYF. The CDR3 DNA sequence: TGCGCCAGCAGCCAAGGTTTAGGTGCAGATACGCAGTATTTT.

This clone was recorded only once. The chain recombines TRBV13 with TRBJ2-7; 11 bases map to TRBD1. The CDR3 contains 15 residues. Germline CDR1 PRHDT, CDR2 FYEKMQ (reference sequence). J lost 5 bases, V lost 2 bases, and 5 bases had no gene match. The CDR3 bases are TGTGCCAGCAGCTTATCGGGACAGGGGGTTAACGAGCAGTACTTC. It specifies CASSLSGQGVNEQYF. The variable domain in full, completed from reference TRBV13 and TRBJ2-7, reads AAGVIQSPRHLIKEKRETATLKCYPIPRHDTVYWYQQGPGQDPQFLISFYEKMQSDKGSIPDRFSAQQFSDYHSELNMSSLELGDSALYFCASSLSGQGVNEQYFGPGTRLTVT.

CDR3 in DNA: TGCGCCAGCAGCCAGCGGGACAGCCCTACCTACGAGCAGTACTTC. This codes for CASSQRDSPTYEQYF. The chain carries TRBV4-1 and TRBJ2-7, with D possibly matching TRBD1 (7 bases). Trimming cost V 3 bases and J 2 bases, with 14 bases left between them. There are 15 residues in the CDR3. Germline CDR1 MGHRA, CDR2 YSYEKL.

The chain recombines TRBV27 with TRBJ2-3; TRBD2 might be the D (6 bases). Trimming pared 0 bases from V and 2 bases from J, leaving 12 bases between. The germline V gene has CDR1 MNHEY and CDR2 SMNVEV (reference sequence). This CDR3 contains 16 residues. The chain's CDR3 is CASSLSNAGFTDTQYF. The CDR3 DNA reads TGTGCCAGCAGTTTATCTAATGCGGGATTCACAGATACGCAGTATTTT.

The gene calls are TRBV5-1 and TRBJ1-1, with no clear D. This CDR3 comprises 14 residues. V lost 0 bases, J lost 4 bases, and 10 bases lay in between. Germline loops: CDR1 SGHRS, CDR2 YFSETQ. CDR3 region: CASSLDWHSTEAFF. CDR3 DNA: TGCGCCAGCAGCTTGGATTGGCACTCCACTGAAGCTTTCTTT.

The CDR3, as DNA: TGCAGCGTTGAAGCCCAGGGGCACGCTTTCTTT. Translating it yields CSVEAQGHAFF. The rearrangement joins TRBV29-1 to TRBJ1-1; maybe TRBD1 (6 bases). Germline-derived CDR1 and CDR2 are SQVTM and ANQGSEA. Trimming took 1 base from V and 11 from J, leaving 11 bases between them. The CDR3 runs to 11 residues.

This CDR3 reads CASSVEVDYGYTF. The CDR3 DNA follows: TGTGCCAGCAGCGTAGAAGTGGACTATGGCTACACCTTC. V usage is TRBV9 and J usage is TRBJ1-2; D gene uncertain. The CDR3 consists of 13 residues. Looked up from germline, CDR1 is SGDLS and CDR2 is YYNGEE. V lost 0 bases, J lost 3 bases, and 6 bases lay in between.

As DNA, the CDR3 is TGCGCCAGCAGCCGGCGGCGGGGGTTCGGGGAGCTGTTTTTT. Encoded protein: CASSRRRGFGELFF. The chain links TRBV4-1 to TRBJ2-2, with TRBD2 identical over 7 bases. The CDR3 has 14 residues. Germline V CDR1 and CDR2: MGHRA, YSYEKL. V lost 4 bases, J lost 7 bases, and 6 bases stayed unmatched.

The count of this clone is one. This chain uses TRBV7-3 with TRBJ2-5; 11 positions match TRBD2. The CDR3 runs to 15 residues. CDR1 is SGHTA, CDR2 FQGTGA, per germline. V was pared by 5 bases and J by 4 bases, with 6 bases of the junction left unmatched. The CDR3: CASSPLAGGGETQYF. The CDR3 DNA follows: TGTGCCAGCAGCCCGCTAGCGGGGGGAGGAGAGACCCAGTACTTC. Full variable domain (missing parts from reference TRBV7-3 and TRBJ2-5): GAGVSQTPSNKVTEKGKYVELRCDPISGHTALYWYRQSLGQGPEFLIYFQGTGAADDSGLPNDRFFAVRPEGSVSTLKIQRTERGDSAVYLCASSPLAGGGETQYFGPGTRLLVL.